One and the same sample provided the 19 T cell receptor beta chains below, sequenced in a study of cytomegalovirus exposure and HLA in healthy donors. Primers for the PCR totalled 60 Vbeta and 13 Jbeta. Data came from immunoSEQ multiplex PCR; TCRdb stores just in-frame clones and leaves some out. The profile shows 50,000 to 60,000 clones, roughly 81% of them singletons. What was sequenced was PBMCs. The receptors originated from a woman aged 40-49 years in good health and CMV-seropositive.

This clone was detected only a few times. CDR3 coding DNA: TGCGCCAGCAGCCAAGATCAGCACAGACAAGAGACCCAGTACTTC. Its protein product is CASSQDQHRQETQYF. The chain combines TRBV4-3 with TRBJ2-5; D is unresolved. With 0 bases removed from V and 2 bases from J, the gap between germline ends came to 10 bases. The CDR3 runs to 15 residues. Germline V gene data show CDR1 as LGHNA and CDR2 as YSLEER.

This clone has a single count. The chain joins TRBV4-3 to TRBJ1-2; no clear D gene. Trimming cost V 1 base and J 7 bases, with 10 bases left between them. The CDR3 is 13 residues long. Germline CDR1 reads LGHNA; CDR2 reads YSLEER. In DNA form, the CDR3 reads TGCGCCAGCAGCCAAGGGGCCTATTTTGGCTACACCTTC. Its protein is CASSQGAYFGYTF.

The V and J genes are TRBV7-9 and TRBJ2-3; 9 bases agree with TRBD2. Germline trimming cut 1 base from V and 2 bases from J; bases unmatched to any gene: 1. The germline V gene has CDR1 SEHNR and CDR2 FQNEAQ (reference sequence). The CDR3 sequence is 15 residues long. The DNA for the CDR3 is TGTGCCAGCAGCTTAGGCGGGGGGGCCACAGATACGCAGTATTTT. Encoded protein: CASSLGGGATDTQYF.

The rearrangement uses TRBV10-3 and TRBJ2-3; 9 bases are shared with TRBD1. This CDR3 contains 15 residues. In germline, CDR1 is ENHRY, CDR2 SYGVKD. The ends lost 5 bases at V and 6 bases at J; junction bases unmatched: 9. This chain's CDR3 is CAISLGQGSDDTQYF. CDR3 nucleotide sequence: TGTGCCATCAGTCTGGGACAGGGAAGTGACGATACGCAGTATTTT.

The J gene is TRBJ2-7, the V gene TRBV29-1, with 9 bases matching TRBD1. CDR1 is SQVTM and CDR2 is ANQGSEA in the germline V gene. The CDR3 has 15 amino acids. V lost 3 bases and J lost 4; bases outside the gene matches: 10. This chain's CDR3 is CSVEGLTGGGYEQYF. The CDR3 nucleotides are TGCAGCGTTGAGGGCCTCACAGGGGGCGGGTACGAGCAGTACTTC.

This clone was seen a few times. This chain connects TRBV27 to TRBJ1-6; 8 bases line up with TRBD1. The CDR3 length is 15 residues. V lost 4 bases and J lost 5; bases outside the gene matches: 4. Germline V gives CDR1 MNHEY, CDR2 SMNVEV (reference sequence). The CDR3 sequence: CASSSDRGDNSPLHF. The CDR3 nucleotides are TGTGCCAGCAGTTCAGACAGGGGCGATAATTCACCCCTCCACTTT.

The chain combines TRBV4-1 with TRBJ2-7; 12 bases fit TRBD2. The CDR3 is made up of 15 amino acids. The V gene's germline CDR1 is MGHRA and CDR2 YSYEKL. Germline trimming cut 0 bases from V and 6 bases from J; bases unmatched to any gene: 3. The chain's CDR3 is CASSQELAGGPEQYF. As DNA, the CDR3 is TGCGCCAGCAGCCAAGAGCTAGCGGGGGGGCCCGAGCAGTACTTC.

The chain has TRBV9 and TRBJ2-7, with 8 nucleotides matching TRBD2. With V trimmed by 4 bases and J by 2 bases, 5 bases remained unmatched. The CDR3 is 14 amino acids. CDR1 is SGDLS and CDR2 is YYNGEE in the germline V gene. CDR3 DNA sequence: TGTGCCAGCAGCCCTACTAGCGGAACCTACGAGCAGTACTTC. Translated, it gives CASSPTSGTYEQYF. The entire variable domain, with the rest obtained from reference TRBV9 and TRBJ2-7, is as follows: DSGVTQTPKHLITATGQRVTLRCSPRSGDLSVYWYQQSLDQGLQFLIQYYNGEERAKGNILERFSAQQFPDLHSELNLSSLELGDSALYFCASSPTSGTYEQYFGPGTRLTVT.

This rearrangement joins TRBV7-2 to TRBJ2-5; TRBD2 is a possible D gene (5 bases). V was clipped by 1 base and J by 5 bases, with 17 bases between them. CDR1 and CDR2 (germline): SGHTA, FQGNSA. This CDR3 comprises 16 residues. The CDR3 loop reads CASSLGRALALETQYF. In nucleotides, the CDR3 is TGTGCCAGCAGCTTAGGGCGCGCCCTAGCACTGGAGACCCAGTACTTC. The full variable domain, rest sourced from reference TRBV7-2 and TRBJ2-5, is GAGVSQSPSNKVTEKGKDVELRCDPISGHTALYWYRQSLGQGLEFLIYFQGNSAPDKSGLPSDRFSAERTGGSVSTLTIQRTQQEDSAVYLCASSLGRALALETQYFGPGTRLLVL.

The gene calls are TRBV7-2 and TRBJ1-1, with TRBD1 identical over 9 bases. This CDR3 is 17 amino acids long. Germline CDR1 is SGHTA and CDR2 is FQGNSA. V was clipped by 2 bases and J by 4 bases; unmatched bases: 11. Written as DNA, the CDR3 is TGTGCCAGCAGCTTACAATTACAGGGGGCGTGGGGCACTGAAGCTTTCTTT. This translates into CASSLQLQGAWGTEAFF.

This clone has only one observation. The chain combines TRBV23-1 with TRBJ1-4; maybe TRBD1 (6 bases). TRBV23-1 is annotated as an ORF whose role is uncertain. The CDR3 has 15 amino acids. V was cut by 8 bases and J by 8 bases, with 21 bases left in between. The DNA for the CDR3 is TGCGCCAGCGGCGATCCTGGGGGCCGCGACGAAAAACTGTTTTTT. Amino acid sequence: CASGDPGGRDEKLFF.

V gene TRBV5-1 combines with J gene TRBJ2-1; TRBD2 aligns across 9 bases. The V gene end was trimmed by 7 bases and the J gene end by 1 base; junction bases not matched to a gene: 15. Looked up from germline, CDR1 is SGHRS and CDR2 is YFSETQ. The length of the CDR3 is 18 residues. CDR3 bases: TGCGCCAGCCGCAGGTTCATGGCGGGGGGGAAGTCCTACAATGAGCAGTTCTTC. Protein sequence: CASRRFMAGGKSYNEQFF. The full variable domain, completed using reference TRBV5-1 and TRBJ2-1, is KAGVTQTPRYLIKTRGQQVTLSCSPISGHRSVSWYQQTPGQGLQFLFEYFSETQRNKGNFPGRFSGRQFSNSRSEMNVSTLELGDSALYLCASRRFMAGGKSYNEQFFGPGTRLTVL.

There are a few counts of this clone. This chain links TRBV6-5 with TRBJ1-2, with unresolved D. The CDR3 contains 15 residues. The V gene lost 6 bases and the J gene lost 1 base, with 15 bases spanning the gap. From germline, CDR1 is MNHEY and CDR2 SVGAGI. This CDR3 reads CASSDEERDNYGYTF. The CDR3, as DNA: TGTGCCAGCAGCGACGAAGAACGGGATAACTATGGCTACACCTTC.

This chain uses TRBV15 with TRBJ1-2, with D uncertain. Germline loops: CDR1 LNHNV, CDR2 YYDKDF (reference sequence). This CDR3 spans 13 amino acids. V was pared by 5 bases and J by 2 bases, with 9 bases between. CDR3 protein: CATSPGRNYGYTF. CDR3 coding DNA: TGTGCCACCAGCCCTGGGAGGAACTATGGCTACACCTTC.

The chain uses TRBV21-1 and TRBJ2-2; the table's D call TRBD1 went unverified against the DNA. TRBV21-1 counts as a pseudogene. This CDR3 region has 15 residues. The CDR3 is CASSPDSKNTGELFF. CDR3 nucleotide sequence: TGTGCCAGCAGCCCCGACAGTAAGAACACCGGGGAGCTGTTTTTT.

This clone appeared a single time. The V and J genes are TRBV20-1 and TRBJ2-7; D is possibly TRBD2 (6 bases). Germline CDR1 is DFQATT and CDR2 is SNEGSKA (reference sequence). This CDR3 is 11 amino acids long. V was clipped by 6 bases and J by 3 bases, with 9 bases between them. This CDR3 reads CSAGTFYEQYF. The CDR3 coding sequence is TGCAGTGCCGGGACTTTCTACGAGCAGTACTTC.

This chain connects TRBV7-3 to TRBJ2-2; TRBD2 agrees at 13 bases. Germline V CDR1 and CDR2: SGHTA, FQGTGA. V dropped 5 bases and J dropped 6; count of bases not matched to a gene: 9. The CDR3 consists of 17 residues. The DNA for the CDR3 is TGTGCCAGCAGCGCGCGGAGCGGACTAGCGGGAGCCGGGGAGCTGTTTTTT. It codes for CASSARSGLAGAGELFF.

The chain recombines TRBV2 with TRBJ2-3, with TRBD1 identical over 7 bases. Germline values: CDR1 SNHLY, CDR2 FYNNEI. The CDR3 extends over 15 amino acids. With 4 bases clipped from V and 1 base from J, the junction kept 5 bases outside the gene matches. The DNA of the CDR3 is TGTGCCAGCAGTGTCGACAGGGCCCGCACAGATACGCAGTATTTT. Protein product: CASSVDRARTDTQYF. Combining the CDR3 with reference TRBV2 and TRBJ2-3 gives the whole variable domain EPEVTQTPSHQVTQMGQEVILRCVPISNHLYFYWYRQILGQKVEFLVSFYNNEISEKSEIFDDQFSVERPDGSNFTLKIRSTKLEDSAMYFCASSVDRARTDTQYFGPGTRLTVL.

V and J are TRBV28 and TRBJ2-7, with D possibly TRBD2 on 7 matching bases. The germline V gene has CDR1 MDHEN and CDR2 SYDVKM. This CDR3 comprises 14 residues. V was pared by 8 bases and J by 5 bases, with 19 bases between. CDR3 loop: CASLHRGGGHEQYF. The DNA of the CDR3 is TGTGCCAGCCTCCACCGGGGAGGGGGGCACGAGCAGTACTTC.